The clone carrying this T cell receptor (beta chain) appeared a few times. One entry per CDR3 protein, called by TCRdb with MiXCR from the 5' RACE reads. The data show about 97,000 distinct CDR3 sequences, with about 12% seen just once and roughly 6.2% held by the top ten. V was cut by 0 bases and J by 0 bases, with 12 bases left in between. This CDR3 is built from 15 residues. Germline lookup yields CDR1 DFQATT and CDR2 SNEGSKA (reference sequence). The entry originates in a study of early T cells in non-severe SARS-CoV-2 infection. Source material: whole blood. The rearrangement links TRBV20-1 to TRBJ2-7; no firm D call. The source is an adult who was a healthcare worker with PCR-confirmed SARS-CoV-2 infection or an uninfected control (not recorded which). CDR3 sequence (DNA): TGCAGTGCTAGAGATCCCGACCGCAGCTCCTACGAGCAGTACTTC. Translating gives CSARDPDRSSYEQYF.